The rows below give T cell receptor beta chains drawn from one sample of a study of Ad26.COV2.S vaccination and SARS-CoV-2 variants. TCRdb keeps only in-frame clones here, not all; method: immunoSEQ multiplex PCR. Here the sample spans about 390,000 clones, 70% to 90% being singletons. Material: peripheral blood, obtained in a trial of Ad26.COV2.S vaccine versus placebo. The receptors shown here come from a person between 18 and 65 years old who received the Ad26.COV2.S COVID-19 vaccine or a placebo. Each CDR3 is given with its conserved first and last residue. A D gene is named only where the DNA matches it firmly. Where a row states a size, it is once, few, many or the class of an expanded clone; other rows omit it.

cdr3_length,j_call,v_call,d_call,clone_size,cdr3_aa,cdr3_nt
15,TRBJ2-5,TRBV7-9,TRBD1,.,CASSLLGTGQETQYF,TGTGCCAGCAGCTTACTCGGGACAGGCCAAGAGACCCAGTACTTC
13,TRBJ1-2,TRBV7-9,.,once,CASRPDGPYGYTF,TGTGCCAGCAGACCTGACGGACCCTATGGCTACACCTTC
14,TRBJ1-2,TRBV9,.,.,CASSVGDGDYGYTF,TGTGCCAGCAGCGTAGGTGACGGGGACTATGGCTACACCTTC
15,TRBJ1-2,TRBV7-9,TRBD1,once,CASSLEMKGASGYTF,TGTGCCAGCAGCTTAGAGATGAAGGGGGCTAGTGGCTACACCTTC
15,TRBJ2-1,TRBV5-4,TRBD2,.,CASSWSGGLGNEQFF,TGTGCCAGCAGCTGGAGCGGGGGGCTAGGTAATGAGCAGTTCTTC
14,TRBJ1-2,TRBV27,TRBD1,.,CASSNLGQIDGYTF,TGTGCCAGCAGTAACCTGGGACAGATCGACGGCTACACCTTC
15,TRBJ2-1,TRBV5-5,TRBD1,once,CASSAGTGDYNEQFF,TGTGCCAGCAGCGCCGGGACAGGGGATTACAATGAGCAGTTCTTC
13,TRBJ1-6,TRBV11-2,.,few,CASSSRFNSPLHF,TGTGCCAGCAGCTCCCGTTTCAATTCACCCCTCCACTTT
12,TRBJ2-7,TRBV5-4,.,.,CASSLVGREQYF,TGTGCCAGCAGCTTGGTGGGACGGGAGCAGTACTTC
16,TRBJ1-6,TRBV2,.,few,CASSASRSSYNSPLHF,TGTGCCAGCAGTGCAAGTCGGAGCTCCTATAATTCACCCCTCCACTTT
15,TRBJ1-1,TRBV7-9,.,few,CASSLEGRMNTEAFF,TGTGCCAGCAGCTTAGAGGGCAGGATGAACACTGAAGCTTTCTTT
14,TRBJ1-1,TRBV5-1,.,.,CASSLGGMDTEAFF,TGCGCCAGCAGCTTGGGGGGGATGGACACTGAAGCTTTCTTT
14,TRBJ2-3,TRBV2,.,.,CASSEFTDTDTQYF,TGTGCCAGCAGTGAATTTACAGACACAGATACGCAGTATTTT
12,TRBJ1-1,TRBV12-3/TRBV12-4,.,.,CASSSQNTEAFF,TGTGCCAGCAGTTCACAGAACACTGAAGCTTTCTTT
15,TRBJ1-4,TRBV3-1/TRBV3-2,.,.,CASSQYIATNEKLFF,TGTGCCAGCAGCCAGTACATTGCAACTAATGAAAAACTGTTTTTT
14,TRBJ1-4,TRBV5-1,.,once,CASSSGDPNEKLFF,TGCGCCAGCAGCTCAGGAGACCCTAATGAAAAACTGTTTTTT
12,TRBJ2-7,TRBV18,.,few,CASSPLGYEQYF,TGTGCCAGCTCACCACTGGGCTACGAGCAGTACTTC
15,TRBJ1-6,TRBV5-1,.,.,CASSSLDSYNSPLHF,TGCGCCAGCAGCTCCCTCGACAGTTATAATTCACCCCTCCACTTT
15,TRBJ1-3,TRBV5-8,TRBD1,.,CASSMDRPSGNTIYF,TGTGCCAGCAGCATGGACAGGCCCTCTGGAAACACCATATATTTT
15,TRBJ2-2,TRBV5-1,.,.,CASSLDSGDSGELFF,TGCGCCAGCAGCTTGGACAGCGGGGACAGCGGGGAGCTGTTTTTT
14,TRBJ1-2,TRBV5-5,TRBD1,.,CASSAGQGADGYTF,TGTGCCAGCAGCGCGGGACAGGGGGCGGATGGCTACACCTTC
13,TRBJ1-1,TRBV19,.,.,CASSSRGNTEAFF,TGTGCCAGTAGTTCCAGAGGGAACACTGAAGCTTTCTTT
16,TRBJ1-6,TRBV30,.,few,CAWTQLRDRGNSPLHF,TGTGCCTGGACCCAACTAAGGGACCGAGGGAATTCACCCCTCCACTTT
16,TRBJ1-4,TRBV19,TRBD1,.,CASTPGQGATNEKLFF,TGTGCCAGTACCCCCGGACAGGGCGCAACTAATGAAAAACTGTTTTTT
16,TRBJ2-3,TRBV10-1,.,.,CASSSMIRGATDTQYF,TGCGCCAGCAGCTCTATGATTCGGGGGGCCACAGATACGCAGTATTTT
15,TRBJ1-6,TRBV5-8,.,few,CASSLQGWINSPLHF,TGTGCCAGCAGCTTGCAGGGATGGATAAATTCACCCCTCCACTTT
13,TRBJ1-1,TRBV2,TRBD1,few,CASSEQGAREAFF,TGTGCCAGCAGTGAACAGGGGGCTCGTGAAGCTTTCTTT
13,TRBJ1-1,TRBV2,.,.,CASSEREGTEAFF,TGTGCCAGCAGTGAGAGGGAGGGCACTGAAGCTTTCTTT
15,TRBJ2-3,TRBV7-2,.,.,CASSLELDLADTQYF,TGTGCCAGCAGCTTAGAGCTAGATCTGGCAGATACGCAGTATTTT
16,TRBJ2-7,TRBV10-3,TRBD1,.,CAISESRGLPLDEQYF,TGTGCCATCAGTGAGTCCAGGGGGCTCCCTCTCGACGAGCAGTACTTC
13,TRBJ1-1,TRBV6-5,.,few,CASSPVENGKAFF,TGTGCCAGCAGCCCCGTTGAGAACGGAAAAGCTTTCTTT